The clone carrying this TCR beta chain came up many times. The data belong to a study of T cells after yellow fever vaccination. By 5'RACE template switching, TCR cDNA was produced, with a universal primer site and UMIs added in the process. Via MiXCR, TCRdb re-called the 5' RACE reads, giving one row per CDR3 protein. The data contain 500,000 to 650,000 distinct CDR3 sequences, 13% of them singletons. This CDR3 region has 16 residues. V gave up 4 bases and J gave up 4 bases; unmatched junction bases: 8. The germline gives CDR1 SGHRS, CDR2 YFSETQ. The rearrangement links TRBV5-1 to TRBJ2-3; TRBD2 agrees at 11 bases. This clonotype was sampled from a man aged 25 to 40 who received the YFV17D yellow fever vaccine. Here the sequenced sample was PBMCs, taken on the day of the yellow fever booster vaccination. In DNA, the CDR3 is TGCGCCAGCAGCGCCACCCTAGCGGGAGGTGCAGATACGCAGTATTTT. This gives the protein CASSATLAGGADTQYF.